One sample yielded the 2 T cell receptor beta chains listed below, sequenced in a study of vaccination and CD4 T cells after COVID-19 (dated by TCRdb to between 2021 and 2024). The treatment or condition label, as the study defines it: roughly 11-day PBMC culture with coronavirus spike peptide pools or control peptides (ViraFEST assay). For these receptors, no antigen is known. Library creation used PCR. Sequencing used an Illumina iSeq 100. TCR sequencing of DNA from cultured CD4+ T cells used the Oncomine TCR Beta short-read assay at the Johns Hopkins FTIC core. TCRdb cleaned the public reads at Q25 with fastp, built clones with MiXCR and kept in-frame beta chains. One record per CDR3 amino acid sequence lists the most common genes and DNA. The sample table holds about 15,000 distinct CDR3 sequences, of which 40% to 55% were seen once. The ten largest clonotypes hold about 15% of the sample. Here the sequenced sample was CD4+ T cells from blood, cultured in vitro, taken before SARS-CoV-2 vaccination. These receptors were taken from a human donor who had recovered from COVID-19.

Here the CDR3 reads CASSPPGLARNEQFF. In DNA, the CDR3 is TGTGCCAGCTCACCGCCGGGACTAGCTAGGAATGAGCAGTTCTTC. The rearrangement links TRBV18 to TRBJ2-1; TRBD2 matches at 9 bases. The CDR3 has 15 residues. Germline loops: CDR1 KGHSH, CDR2 LQKENI. V lost 3 bases, J lost 7 bases, and 7 bases stayed unmatched.

The sample holds a few counts of this clonotype. The chain links TRBV2 to TRBJ1-5, with a tentative D call TRBD1 (5 bases). V lost 8 bases and J 6 bases, leaving 14 bases between the germline ends. From germline, CDR1 is SNHLY and CDR2 FYNNEI. CDR3 length equals 13 residues. As DNA, the CDR3 is TGTGCCAGCGGTACAGGTAGAGGTCAGCCCCAGCATTTT. It codes for CASGTGRGQPQHF.